This is a list of T cell receptor beta chains from one sample in a study of T cell repertoires in cytomegalovirus infection. Their target antigens are unknown. One entry per CDR3 protein, called by TCRdb with MiXCR from the reads. This table holds 200,000 to 250,000 distinct CDR3 sequences, 35% to 40% found once. Sequenced here: CD8+ T cells from cultured PBMCs, sampled from culture after CMV antigen stimulation. These receptors all stem from a human donor in good health (CMV status not recorded). Some clones in this sample may be carry-over from other donors' samples. CDR3s include the opening cysteine and the closing phenylalanine or tryptophan. The D gene is left open where the match is weak.

V gene	D gene	CDR3 protein
TRBV11-2	.	CASSLSGRIQGGETQYF
TRBV7-2	TRBD2	CASSPTSGKPYEQYF
TRBV29-1	TRBD2	CSVEGASGRYNEQFF
TRBV6-1	TRBD1	CAIRTGHEQYF
TRBV7-6	.	CASSPPPRRSDEQYF
TRBV28	.	CASNPGERERTQETQYF
TRBV5-1	.	CASSQRQAQHNYGYTF
TRBV7-8	TRBD2	CASSPRSSGGSTDTQYF
TRBV9	.	CASSVGFDRLRGVSNQPQHF
TRBV11-2	.	CASSSTDRTTMNTEAFF
TRBV5-1	TRBD1	CASSFRDRVVDTQYF
TRBV4-2	.	CASSQVVYSGNTIYF
TRBV28	.	CAIGTLIAGTGELFF
TRBV28	.	CASTTSGPIGQPQHF
TRBV7-9	TRBD1	CASSPMYGQGSYEQYF
TRBV27	.	CASSLYTGHNEQFF
TRBV7-3	TRBD2	CASSLPVAGSSYNEQFF
TRBV12-3/TRBV12-4	.	CASSPTPYEQYF
TRBV6-5	.	CASSYSGRGPGTGELFF
TRBV5-1	.	CASSLARITYEQYF
TRBV7-3	.	CASSLSYLAREYGHWNGGELFF
TRBV27	.	CASSLSAYNEQFF
TRBV7-9	.	CAIPRGEGSYNEQFF
TRBV7-2	.	CSSSLAVRGTEAFF
TRBV7-3	TRBD2	CASSLNSPLAGVGETQYF
TRBV12-5	TRBD1	CASGLGQGARTEAFF
TRBV5-1	TRBD1	CASSLGDRGYNSPLHF